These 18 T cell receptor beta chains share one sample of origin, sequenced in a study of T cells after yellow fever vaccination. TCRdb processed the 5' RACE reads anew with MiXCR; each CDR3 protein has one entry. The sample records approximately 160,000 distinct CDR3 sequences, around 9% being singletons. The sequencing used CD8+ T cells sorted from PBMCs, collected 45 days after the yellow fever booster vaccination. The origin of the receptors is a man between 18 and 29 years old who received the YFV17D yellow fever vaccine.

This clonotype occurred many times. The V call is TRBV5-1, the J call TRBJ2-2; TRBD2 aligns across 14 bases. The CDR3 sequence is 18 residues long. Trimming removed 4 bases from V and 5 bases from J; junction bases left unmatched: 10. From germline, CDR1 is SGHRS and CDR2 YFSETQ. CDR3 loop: CASSPFGTSGGGTGELFF. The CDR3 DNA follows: TGCGCCAGCAGCCCCTTCGGGACTAGCGGGGGAGGAACCGGGGAGCTGTTTTTT.

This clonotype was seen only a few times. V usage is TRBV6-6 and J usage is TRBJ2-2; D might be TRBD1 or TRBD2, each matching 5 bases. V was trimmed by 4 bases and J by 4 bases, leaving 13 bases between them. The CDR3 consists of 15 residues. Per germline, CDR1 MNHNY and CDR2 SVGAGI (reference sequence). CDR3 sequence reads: CASSFRDQPTGELFF. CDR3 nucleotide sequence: TGTGCCAGCAGTTTCCGGGACCAGCCCACCGGGGAGCTGTTTTTT.

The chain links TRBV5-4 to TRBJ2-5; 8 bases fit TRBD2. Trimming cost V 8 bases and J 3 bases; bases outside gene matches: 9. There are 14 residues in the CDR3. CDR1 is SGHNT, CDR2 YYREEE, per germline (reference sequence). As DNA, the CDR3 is TGTGCCAGTTCTCATAGCGGGGTGGAAGAGACCCAGTACTTC. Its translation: CASSHSGVEETQYF.

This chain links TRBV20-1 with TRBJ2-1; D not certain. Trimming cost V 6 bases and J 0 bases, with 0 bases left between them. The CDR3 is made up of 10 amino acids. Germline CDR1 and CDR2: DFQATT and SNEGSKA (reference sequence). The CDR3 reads CSASYNEQFF. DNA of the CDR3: TGCAGTGCCTCCTACAATGAGCAGTTCTTC.

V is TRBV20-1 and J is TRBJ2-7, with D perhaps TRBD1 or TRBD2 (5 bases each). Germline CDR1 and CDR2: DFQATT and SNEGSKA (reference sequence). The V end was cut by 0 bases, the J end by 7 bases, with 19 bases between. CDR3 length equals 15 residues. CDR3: CSAREGQGEAWEQYF. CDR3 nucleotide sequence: TGCAGTGCTAGAGAAGGGCAGGGAGAGGCTTGGGAGCAGTACTTC.

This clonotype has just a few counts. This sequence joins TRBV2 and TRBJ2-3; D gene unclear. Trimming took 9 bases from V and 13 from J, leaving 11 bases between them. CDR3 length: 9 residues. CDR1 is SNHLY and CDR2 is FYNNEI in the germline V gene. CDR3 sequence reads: CARVRAEYF. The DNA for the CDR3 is TGTGCCAGGGTTCGAGCTGAGTATTTT. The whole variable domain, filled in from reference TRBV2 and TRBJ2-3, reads EPEVTQTPSHQVTQMGQEVILRCVPISNHLYFYWYRQILGQKVEFLVSFYNNEISEKSEIFDDQFSVERPDGSNFTLKIRSTKLEDSAMYFCARVRAEYFGPGTRLTVL.

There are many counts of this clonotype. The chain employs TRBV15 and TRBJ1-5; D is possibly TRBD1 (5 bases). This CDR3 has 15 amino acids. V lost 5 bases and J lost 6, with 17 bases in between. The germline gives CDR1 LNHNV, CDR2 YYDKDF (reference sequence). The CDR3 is CATSRAPSGGQPQHF. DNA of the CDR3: TGTGCCACCAGCCGAGCTCCTAGTGGGGGTCAGCCCCAGCATTTT.

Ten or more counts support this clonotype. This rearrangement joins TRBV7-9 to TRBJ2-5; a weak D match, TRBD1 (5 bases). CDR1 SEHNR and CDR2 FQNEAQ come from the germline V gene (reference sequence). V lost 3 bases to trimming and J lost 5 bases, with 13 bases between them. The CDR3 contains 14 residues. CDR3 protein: CASSLAGKGETQYF. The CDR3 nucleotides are TGTGCCAGCAGCTTGGCCGGAAAGGGGGAGACCCAGTACTTC.

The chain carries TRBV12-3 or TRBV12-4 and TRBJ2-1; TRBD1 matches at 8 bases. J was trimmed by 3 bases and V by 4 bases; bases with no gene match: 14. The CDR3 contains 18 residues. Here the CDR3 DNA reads TGTGCCAGCAGTTACCCCCCCGAGGTGGACAGGGACTACAATGAGCAGTTCTTC. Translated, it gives CASSYPPEVDRDYNEQFF.

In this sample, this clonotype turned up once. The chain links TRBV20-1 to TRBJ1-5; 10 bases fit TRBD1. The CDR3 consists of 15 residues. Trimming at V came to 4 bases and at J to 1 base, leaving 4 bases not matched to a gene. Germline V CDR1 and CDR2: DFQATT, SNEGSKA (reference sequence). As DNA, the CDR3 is TGCAGTGCTAACCCGGACAGGGGGAGCAATCAGCCCCAGCATTTT. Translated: CSANPDRGSNQPQHF.

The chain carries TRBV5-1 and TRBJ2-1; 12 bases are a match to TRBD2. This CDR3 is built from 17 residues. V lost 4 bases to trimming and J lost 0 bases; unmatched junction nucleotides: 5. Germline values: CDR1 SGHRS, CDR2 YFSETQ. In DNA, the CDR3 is TGCGCCAGCAGCCCTGGACTAGCGGGGAGCTCCTACAATGAGCAGTTCTTC. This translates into CASSPGLAGSSYNEQFF.

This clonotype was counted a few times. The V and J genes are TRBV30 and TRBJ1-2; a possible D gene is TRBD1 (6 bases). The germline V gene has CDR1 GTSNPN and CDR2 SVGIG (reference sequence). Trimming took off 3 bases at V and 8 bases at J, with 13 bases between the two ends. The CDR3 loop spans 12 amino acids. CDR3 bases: TGTGCCTGGAGGCAGGGGCCTGAAGGCTACACCTTC. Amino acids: CAWRQGPEGYTF. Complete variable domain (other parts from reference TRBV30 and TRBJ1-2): SQTIHQWPATLVQPVGSPLSLECTVEGTSNPNLYWYRQAAGRGLQLLFYSVGIGQISSEVPQNLSASRPQDRQFILSSKKLLLSDSGFYLCAWRQGPEGYTFGSGTRLTVV.

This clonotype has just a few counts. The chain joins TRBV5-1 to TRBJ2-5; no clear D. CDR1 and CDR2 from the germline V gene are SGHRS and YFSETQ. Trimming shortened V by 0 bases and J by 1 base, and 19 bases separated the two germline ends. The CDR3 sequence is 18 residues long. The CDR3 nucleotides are TGCGCCAGCAGCTTGGGGGAACAAACGACCTCCCCCCAAGAGACCCAGTACTTC. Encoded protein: CASSLGEQTTSPQETQYF.

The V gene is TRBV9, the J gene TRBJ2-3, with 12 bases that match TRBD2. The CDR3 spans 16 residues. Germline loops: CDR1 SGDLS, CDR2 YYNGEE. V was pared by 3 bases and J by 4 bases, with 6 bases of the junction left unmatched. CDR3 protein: CASSGLAGGNPDTQYF. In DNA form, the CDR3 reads TGTGCCAGCAGCGGCCTAGCGGGGGGGAACCCAGATACGCAGTATTTT.

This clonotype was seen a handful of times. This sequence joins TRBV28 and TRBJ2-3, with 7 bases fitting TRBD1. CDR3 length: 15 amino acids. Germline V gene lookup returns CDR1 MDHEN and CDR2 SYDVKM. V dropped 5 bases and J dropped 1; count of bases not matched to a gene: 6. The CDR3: CASSPPTGGTDTQYF. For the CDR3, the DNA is TGTGCCAGCAGTCCCCCCACAGGGGGCACAGATACGCAGTATTTT. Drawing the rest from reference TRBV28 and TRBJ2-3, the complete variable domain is DVKVTQSSRYLVKRTGEKVFLECVQDMDHENMFWYRQDPGLGLRLIYFSYDVKMKEKGDIPEGYSVSREKKERFSLILESASTNQTSMYLCASSPPTGGTDTQYFGPGTRLTVL.

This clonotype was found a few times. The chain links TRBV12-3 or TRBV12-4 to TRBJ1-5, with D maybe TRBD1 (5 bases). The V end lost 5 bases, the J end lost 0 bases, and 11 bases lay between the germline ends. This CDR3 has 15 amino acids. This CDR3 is CASSPADSSNQPQHF. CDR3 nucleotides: TGTGCCAGCAGTCCCGCAGACAGTAGCAATCAGCCCCAGCATTTT.

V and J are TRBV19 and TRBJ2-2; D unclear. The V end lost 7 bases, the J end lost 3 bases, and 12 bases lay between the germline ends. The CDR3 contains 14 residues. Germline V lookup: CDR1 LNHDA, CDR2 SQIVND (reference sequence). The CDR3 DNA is TGTGCCAGTAAACATCCGGGTTACACCGGGGAGCTGTTTTTT. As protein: CASKHPGYTGELFF.

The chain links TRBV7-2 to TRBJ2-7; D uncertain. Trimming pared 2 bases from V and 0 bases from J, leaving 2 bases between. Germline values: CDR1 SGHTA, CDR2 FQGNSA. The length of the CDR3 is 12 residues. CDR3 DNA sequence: TGTGCCAGCAGCTTATTCTCCTACGAGCAGTACGTC. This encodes CASSLFSYEQYV.